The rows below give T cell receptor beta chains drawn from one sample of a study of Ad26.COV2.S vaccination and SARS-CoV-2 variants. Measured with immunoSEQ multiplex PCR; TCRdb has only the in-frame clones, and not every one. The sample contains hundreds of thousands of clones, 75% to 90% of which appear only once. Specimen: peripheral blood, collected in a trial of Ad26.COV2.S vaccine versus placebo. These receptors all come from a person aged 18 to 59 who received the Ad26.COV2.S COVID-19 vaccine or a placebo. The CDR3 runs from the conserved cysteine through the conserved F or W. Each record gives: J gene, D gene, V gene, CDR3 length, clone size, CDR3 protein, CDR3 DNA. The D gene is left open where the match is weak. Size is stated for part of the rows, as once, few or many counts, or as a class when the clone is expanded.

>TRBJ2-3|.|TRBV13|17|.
CASSFSFGTFSTDTQYF
TGTGCCAGCAGCTTCTCTTTCGGGACATTTAGCACAGATACGCAGTATTTT
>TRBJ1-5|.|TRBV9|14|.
CASSRDYSNQPQHF
TGTGCCAGCAGCAGGGATTATAGCAATCAGCCCCAGCATTTT
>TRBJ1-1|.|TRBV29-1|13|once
CSGALLTNTEAFF
TGCAGCGGAGCGCTCCTTACGAACACTGAAGCTTTCTTT
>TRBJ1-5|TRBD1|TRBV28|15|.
CASSPDRGPNQPQHF
TGTGCCAGCAGTCCTGACAGGGGACCCAATCAGCCCCAGCATTTT
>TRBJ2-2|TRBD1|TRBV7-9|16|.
CASSLVTGGWTGELFF
TGTGCCAGCAGCTTAGTCACAGGGGGCTGGACCGGGGAGCTGTTTTTT
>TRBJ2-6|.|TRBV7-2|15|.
CASSLSYSGANVLTF
TGTGCCAGCAGCTTATCTTACTCTGGGGCCAACGTCCTGACTTTC
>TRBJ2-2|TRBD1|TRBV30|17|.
CAWRGASRGGLTGELFF
TGTGCCTGGAGAGGTGCGAGTCGAGGGGGCCTCACCGGGGAGCTGTTTTTT
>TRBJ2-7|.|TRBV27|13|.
CASSPTEAHEQYF
TGTGCCAGCAGTCCCACCGAGGCACACGAGCAGTACTTC
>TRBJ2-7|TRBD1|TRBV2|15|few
CASSGRDRGQYEQYF
TGTGCCAGCAGCGGCCGGGACAGGGGGCAGTACGAGCAGTACTTC
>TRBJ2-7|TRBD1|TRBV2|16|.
CASSDTGQGLSYEQYF
TGTGCCAGCAGTGATACCGGACAGGGACTCTCCTACGAGCAGTACTTC
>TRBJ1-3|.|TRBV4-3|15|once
CASSLDRSSGNTIYF
TGCGCCAGCAGCCTAGACAGGTCCTCTGGAAACACCATATATTTT
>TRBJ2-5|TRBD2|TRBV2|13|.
CASSRSGGETQYF
TGTGCCAGCAGCCGTAGCGGGGGAGAGACCCAGTACTTC
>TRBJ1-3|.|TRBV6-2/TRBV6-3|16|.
CASSYVSAASGNTIYF
TGTGCCAGCAGTTACGTGTCGGCAGCCTCTGGAAACACCATATATTTT
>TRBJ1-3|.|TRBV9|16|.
CASSPRTPNSGNTIYF
TGTGCCAGCAGCCCGAGGACCCCGAACTCTGGAAACACCATATATTTT
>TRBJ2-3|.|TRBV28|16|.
CASSPPSGQSTDTQYF
TGTGCCAGCAGCCCTCCATCTGGACAGAGCACAGATACGCAGTATTTT
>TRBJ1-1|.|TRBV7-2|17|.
CASSLNPGLLGNTEAFF
TGTGCCAGCAGCTTAAACCCCGGACTGCTGGGGAACACTGAAGCTTTCTTT
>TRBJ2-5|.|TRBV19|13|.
CASSIGVQETQYF
TGTGCCAGTAGTATAGGCGTCCAAGAGACCCAGTACTTC
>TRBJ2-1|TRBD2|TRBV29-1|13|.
CSVVLAGAREQFF
TGCAGCGTTGTCCTAGCGGGGGCACGGGAGCAGTTCTTC
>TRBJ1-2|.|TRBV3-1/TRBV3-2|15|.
CASSQDLAGDYGYTF
TGTGCCAGCAGCCAAGATCTCGCGGGAGACTATGGCTACACCTTC
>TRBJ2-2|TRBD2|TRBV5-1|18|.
CASSLSVSGGLDTGELFF
TGCGCCAGCAGCTTGTCCGTTAGCGGGGGCCTCGACACCGGGGAGCTGTTTTTT
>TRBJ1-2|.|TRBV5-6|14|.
CASNDGQRNYGYTF
TGTGCCAGCAACGACGGACAGAGAAACTATGGCTACACCTTC
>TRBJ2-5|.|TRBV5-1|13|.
CASSLGAGETQYF
TGCGCCAGCAGCTTGGGGGCCGGCGAGACCCAGTACTTC
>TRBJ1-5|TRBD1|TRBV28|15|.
CASSTTGGRNQPQHF
TGTGCCAGCAGTACTACAGGGGGTCGAAATCAGCCCCAGCATTTT
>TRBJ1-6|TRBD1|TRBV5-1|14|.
CASSFGTDNSPLHF
TGCGCCAGCAGCTTCGGGACAGATAATTCACCCCTCCACTTT
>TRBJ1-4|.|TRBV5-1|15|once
CASRETGTGDEKLFF
TGCGCCAGCAGAGAGACCGGGACCGGCGATGAAAAACTGTTTTTT
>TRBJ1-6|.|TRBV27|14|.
CATSLAHPRAPLHF
TGTGCCACCTCCCTGGCGCATCCGAGGGCACCCCTCCACTTT
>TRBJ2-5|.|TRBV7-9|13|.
CASNRGKTETQYF
TGTGCCAGCAATAGGGGAAAAACAGAGACCCAGTACTTC
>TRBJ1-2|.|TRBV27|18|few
CASRIAHRGRGFNYGYTF
TGTGCCAGCAGGATCGCCCATCGAGGTCGGGGCTTTAACTATGGCTACACCTTC
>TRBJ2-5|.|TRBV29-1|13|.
CSVEQLRQETQYF
TGCAGCGTTGAACAGTTACGGCAAGAGACCCAGTACTTC
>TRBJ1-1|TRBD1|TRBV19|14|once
CASSATGGLAEAFF
TGTGCCAGTAGTGCAACAGGGGGACTTGCTGAAGCTTTCTTT
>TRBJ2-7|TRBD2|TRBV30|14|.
CAWSFTSGSHEQYF
TGTGCCTGGAGTTTCACTAGCGGGAGCCACGAGCAGTACTTC
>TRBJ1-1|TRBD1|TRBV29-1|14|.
CSVESQGAFTEAFF
TGCAGCGTTGAGTCACAGGGGGCGTTCACTGAAGCTTTCTTT
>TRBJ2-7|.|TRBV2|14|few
CASSEVYPLYEQYF
TGTGCCAGCAGTGAAGTCTATCCCCTTTACGAGCAGTACTTC
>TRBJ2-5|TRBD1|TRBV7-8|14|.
CASSPRDREETQYF
TGTGCCAGCAGCCCCCGGGACAGGGAAGAGACCCAGTACTTC
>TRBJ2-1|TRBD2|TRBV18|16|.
CASSPTSGSAGAEQFF
TGTGCCAGCTCACCAACGAGCGGGAGTGCGGGGGCTGAGCAGTTCTTC
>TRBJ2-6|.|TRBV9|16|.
CASSVGDIGSANVLTF
TGTGCCAGCAGCGTAGGGGACATTGGGTCGGCCAACGTCCTGACTTTC
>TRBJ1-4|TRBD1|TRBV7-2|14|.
CASSPRGPGEKLFF
TGTGCCAGCAGCCCCAGGGGGCCGGGAGAAAAACTGTTTTTT
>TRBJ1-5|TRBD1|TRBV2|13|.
CASRRTGGGPQHF
TGTGCCAGCAGGCGGACAGGGGGAGGACCCCAGCATTTT
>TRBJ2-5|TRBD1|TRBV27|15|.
CASSSETGNQETQYF
TGTGCCAGCAGTTCCGAGACAGGGAATCAAGAGACCCAGTACTTC